This entry lists 20 T cell receptor beta chains sequenced from one sample in a study of technical replicates of blood from a handful of donors. Clones were sequenced by immunoSEQ multiplex PCR, and TCRdb holds only the in-frame ones, with some missing. The sample holds fewer than 90,000 clones, 92% seen once. Material: T cells isolated from PBMCs. These receptors all stem from a human donor in good health.

The chain recombines TRBV6-6 with TRBJ1-1; no definite D call. Trimming shortened V by 0 bases and J by 7 bases, and 18 bases separated the two germline ends. The CDR3 consists of 16 residues. The germline V gene encodes CDR1 MNHNY and CDR2 SVGAGI (reference sequence). CDR3 sequence: CASSYSPKGPGSEAFF. The DNA for the CDR3 is TGTGCCAGCAGTTACTCTCCCAAGGGCCCCGGGAGTGAAGCTTTCTTT.

The J gene is TRBJ1-1, the V gene TRBV5-1; D call uncertain. Germline CDR1 and CDR2: SGHRS and YFSETQ. The V end lost 3 bases, the J end lost 0 bases, and 9 bases lay between the germline ends. The CDR3 consists of 14 residues. CDR3 bases: TGCGCCAGCAGCTACTCGACACTGAACACTGAAGCTTTCTTT. It specifies CASSYSTLNTEAFF.

The chain is built from TRBV29-1 and TRBJ2-1; TRBD1 is a possible D gene (6 bases). The CDR3 totals 12 residues. Germline V lookup: CDR1 SQVTM, CDR2 ANQGSEA. Trimming removed 3 bases from V and 7 bases from J, with 10 bases in between. CDR3 sequence (DNA): TGCAGCGTTGATAACAGGGTAAATGAGCAGTTCTTC. Its translation: CSVDNRVNEQFF.

This clone was detected a few times. The chain combines TRBV7-2 with TRBJ2-7, with 8 bases aligning to TRBD1. The CDR3 is 15 residues long. The V and J ends lost 6 bases and 2 bases, in that order; junction bases with no gene match: 9. The V gene's germline CDR1 is SGHTA and CDR2 FQGNSA. The CDR3 region is CASSWGQAIPYEQYF. CDR3 sequence (DNA): TGTGCCAGCAGTTGGGGACAGGCTATCCCCTACGAGCAGTACTTC.

This chain joins TRBV7-2 and TRBJ2-7, with TRBD1 matching over 9 bases. Germline CDR1 reads SGHTA; CDR2 reads FQGNSA. The length of the CDR3 is 13 residues. V was pared by 5 bases and J by 6 bases, with 5 bases of the junction left unmatched. This CDR3 is CASSLTGGGEQYF. The CDR3 DNA follows: TGTGCCAGCAGCCTAACAGGGGGCGGCGAGCAGTACTTC.

The J gene is TRBJ2-7, the V gene TRBV6-5, with a weak D call TRBD2 (5 bases). The V gene's germline CDR1 is MNHEY and CDR2 SVGAGI. Trimming took off 1 base at V and 0 bases at J, with 7 bases between the two ends. CDR3 size: 14 residues. The CDR3 reads CASSYFGLSYEQYF. The DNA for the CDR3 is TGTGCCAGCAGTTACTTCGGACTCTCCTACGAGCAGTACTTC.

The chain has TRBV9 and TRBJ2-7; D perhaps matches TRBD2 (5 bases). This CDR3 is 14 amino acids long. Germline values: CDR1 SGDLS, CDR2 YYNGEE. V shed 0 bases and J shed 7 bases, with 14 bases lying between them. The DNA of the CDR3 is TGTGCCAGCAGCGTAGGGGTGGCTAGCAAGGAGCAGTACTTC. This sequence encodes CASSVGVASKEQYF. Filled out from reference TRBV9 and TRBJ2-7, the complete variable domain reads DSGVTQTPKHLITATGQRVTLRCSPRSGDLSVYWYQQSLDQGLQFLIQYYNGEERAKGNILERFSAQQFPDLHSELNLSSLELGDSALYFCASSVGVASKEQYFGPGTRLTVT.

J is TRBJ1-4 and V is TRBV7-9, with a tentative D call TRBD1 (6 bases). The V gene lost 2 bases and the J gene lost 8 bases, with 9 bases spanning the gap. The CDR3 has 13 amino acids. The germline CDR1 and CDR2 sequences are SEHNR and FQNEAQ (reference sequence). Here the CDR3 reads CASSLWGLEKLFF. CDR3 in DNA: TGTGCCAGCAGCTTATGGGGGCTGGAAAAACTGTTTTTT.

The V call is TRBV28, the J call TRBJ2-7, with D possibly being TRBD2 (5 bases). Germline CDR1 reads MDHEN; CDR2 reads SYDVKM. The CDR3 covers 14 residues. Trimming cost V 3 bases and J 2 bases, with 11 bases left between them. CDR3 loop: CASSFFDYPYEQYF. CDR3 nucleotides: TGTGCCAGCAGTTTTTTTGACTACCCCTACGAGCAGTACTTC.

The chain links TRBV5-6 to TRBJ1-5, with D hard to call. CDR1 is SGHDT, CDR2 YYEEEE, per germline. The V gene lost 2 bases and the J gene lost 3 bases, with 12 bases spanning the gap. The CDR3 length is 15 residues. The CDR3 is CASSLGGFFNQPQHF. CDR3 sequence (DNA): TGTGCCAGCAGCTTAGGAGGGTTCTTCAATCAGCCCCAGCATTTT. The full variable domain, with the rest looked up from reference TRBV5-6 and TRBJ1-5, is DAGVTQSPTHLIKTRGQQVTLRCSPKSGHDTVSWYQQALGQGPQFIFQYYEEEERQRGNFPDRFSGHQFPNYSSELNVNALLLGDSALYLCASSLGGFFNQPQHFGDGTRLSIL.

Only one count was recorded for this clone. V gene TRBV15 combines with J gene TRBJ2-7, with TRBD1 identical over 7 bases. Germline loops: CDR1 LNHNV, CDR2 YYDKDF (reference sequence). CDR3 length: 12 amino acids. V gave up 2 bases and J gave up 7 bases; unmatched junction bases: 2. The CDR3 DNA reads TGTGCCACCAGCAGAAGGACAGGTGAGCAGTACTTC. As protein: CATSRRTGEQYF.

With respect to this clone: The same CDR3 is also encoded by other DNA sequences in this sample. The chain has TRBV5-1 and TRBJ1-4, with 8 nucleotides matching TRBD1. The CDR3 contains 14 residues. Germline values: CDR1 SGHRS, CDR2 YFSETQ. J lost 3 bases, V lost 3 bases, and 1 base had no gene match. The CDR3 DNA reads as TGCGCCAGCAGCTCACAGGGGGCTAATGAAAAACTGTTTTTT. Translation gives CASSSQGANEKLFF. Full variable domain (missing parts from reference TRBV5-1 and TRBJ1-4): KAGVTQTPRYLIKTRGQQVTLSCSPISGHRSVSWYQQTPGQGLQFLFEYFSETQRNKGNFPGRFSGRQFSNSRSEMNVSTLELGDSALYLCASSSQGANEKLFFGSGTQLSVL.

In its sample, this clone was seen once. The V gene is TRBV9, the J gene TRBJ2-5, with D possibly being TRBD2 (5 bases). There are 13 residues in the CDR3. V shed 2 bases and J shed 4 bases, with 9 bases lying between them. Looked up from germline, CDR1 is SGDLS and CDR2 is YYNGEE. Here the CDR3 DNA reads TGTGCCAGCAGCGTCAAAAGCGGAGAGACCCAGTACTTC. Protein sequence: CASSVKSGETQYF.

The chain recombines TRBV5-1 with TRBJ2-2; D might be TRBD2 (5 bases). CDR3 size: 14 residues. The germline V gene has CDR1 SGHRS and CDR2 YFSETQ. V was clipped by 6 bases and J by 6 bases, with 15 bases between them. CDR3 residues: CASTGSGFAGELFF. The CDR3 nucleotides are TGCGCCAGCACGGGATCGGGTTTCGCCGGGGAGCTGTTTTTT.

This chain joins TRBV6-5 and TRBJ1-3, with a tentative D call TRBD1 (5 bases). Between the trimmed V and J ends, which lost 2 bases and 1 base, there was a span of 12 bases. CDR1 MNHEY and CDR2 SVGAGI come from the germline V gene. The CDR3 covers 16 residues. The CDR3 DNA reads as TGTGCCAGCAGTTACAGACCAGGGAGGTCTGGAAACACCATATATTTT. Protein: CASSYRPGRSGNTIYF.

This clone was seen once. This chain links TRBV6-1 with TRBJ2-1, with unresolved D. The CDR3 extends over 13 amino acids. Germline V gives CDR1 MNHNS, CDR2 SASEGT. Trimming removed 3 bases from V and 4 bases from J, with 7 bases in between. The CDR3 nucleotides read TGTGCCAGCAGTGAGGGCTTATACAATGAGCAGTTCTTC. It specifies CASSEGLYNEQFF.

The rearrangement joins TRBV4-2 to TRBJ1-1, with a tentative D call TRBD1 (5 bases). CDR1 and CDR2 (germline): LGHNA, YNFKEQ. CDR3 length: 15 residues. The ends were cut back, 4 bases at V and 1 base at J, with 13 bases in the middle. CDR3 region: CASSRKPQENTEAFF. DNA of the CDR3: TGTGCCAGCAGCCGGAAACCACAGGAGAACACTGAAGCTTTCTTT.

The chain links TRBV27 to TRBJ2-1, with 7 bases matching TRBD2. With 5 bases clipped from V and 4 bases from J, the junction kept 5 bases outside the gene matches. The CDR3 length is 14 residues. CDR1 is MNHEY, CDR2 SMNVEV, per germline (reference sequence). The CDR3 nucleotides are TGTGCCAGCAGTGTAACTAGCGTTTACAATGAGCAGTTCTTC. This codes for CASSVTSVYNEQFF.

In this sample, this clone turned up once. The chain employs TRBV7-8 and TRBJ1-2; a possible D gene is TRBD1 (5 bases). The germline V gene has CDR1 SGHVS and CDR2 FQNEAQ. This CDR3 spans 14 amino acids. Trimming removed 5 bases from V and 7 bases from J, with 17 bases in between. In DNA, the CDR3 is TGTGCCAGCAGCCCGGGAGGACATTGGGGTGGCTACACCTTC. It specifies CASSPGGHWGGYTF.

This clone was counted once. The chain carries TRBV15 and TRBJ2-3, with 12 positions matching TRBD2. Trimming cost V 3 bases and J 3 bases; bases outside gene matches: 1. Germline V lookup: CDR1 LNHNV, CDR2 YYDKDF (reference sequence). The CDR3 runs to 15 residues. Here the CDR3 reads CATSRTSGSTDTQYF. The CDR3 DNA reads as TGTGCCACCAGCAGGACTAGCGGGAGTACAGATACGCAGTATTTT. The full variable domain, rest sourced from reference TRBV15 and TRBJ2-3, is DAMVIQNPRYQVTQFGKPVTLSCSQTLNHNVMYWYQQKSSQAPKLLFHYYDKDFNNEADTPDNFQSRRPNTSFCFLDIRSPGLGDTAMYLCATSRTSGSTDTQYFGPGTRLTVL.